This TCR beta chain is from a study of OX40 agonist ivuxolimab in advanced cancers. Study information: Patient treatment consisted of intravenous ivuxolimab administration every 2 weeks at 0.01 to 10 mg/kg.

Using immunoSEQ multiplex PCR, the repertoire was profiled, and TCRdb retains in-frame clones only, with some absent. The sample holds 78,000 or so clones, around nine tenths seen once. This clone was counted a single time. Its antigen remains unknown. At cycle 4 day 1, cycle 7 day 1, and baseline, blood was sampled. Findings and limits, study-wide: The study found among the lowest clonal expansion in partial responders at 0.1-3.0 mg/kg.

Trimming cost V 3 bases and J 1 base, with 16 bases left between them. The CDR3 has 17 residues. Germline CDR1 reads KGHSH; CDR2 reads LQKENI. The V and J genes are TRBV18 and TRBJ1-3; tentative D call: TRBD1 (6 bases). This sample comprised CD4+ or CD8+ T cells sorted from blood, obtained in a trial of the OX40 agonist ivuxolimab. The TCR was taken from an adult with an advanced solid tumor such as melanoma, head and neck, liver or kidney cancer. CDR3 amino acids: CASSPPGQDRSGNTIYF. For the CDR3, the DNA is TGTGCCAGCTCACCCCCGGGACAAGACAGATCTGGAAACACCATATATTTT.